This T cell receptor beta chain was documented in a study of T cells expressing NK-cell markers. Whole-study context: CD3+CD56+NKG2C+, CD3+CD56+NKG2C- and CD3+CD56-NKG2C+ T cells, once sorted, supplied the TCR beta repertoires. Study-level points and caveats: More than 5 donors carried dominant NKG2C+ clonotypes that made up roughly 1.0-7.5% of their CD8+ T cells.

Concerning this clonotype: The antigen is undetermined.

With the 5' RACE reads reprocessed, TCRdb shows one record per CDR3 protein and no DNA. Here the sample table reports approximately 460,000 distinct CDR3 sequences. The V gene's germline CDR1 is SGHAT and CDR2 FQNNGV. The CDR3 is made up of 19 amino acids. The V and J genes are TRBV11-2 and TRBJ2-2; TCRdb names TRBD1, which stays unverified in the absence of DNA. The source material was blood T cells: a sorted CD56 or NKG2C T cell subset, CD4+ or CD8+ T cells, or bulk PBMC T cells (not recorded which). The receptor was isolated from a woman aged 18-70 years in good health. CDR3 residues: CASSPQGVYRPLNTGELFF.